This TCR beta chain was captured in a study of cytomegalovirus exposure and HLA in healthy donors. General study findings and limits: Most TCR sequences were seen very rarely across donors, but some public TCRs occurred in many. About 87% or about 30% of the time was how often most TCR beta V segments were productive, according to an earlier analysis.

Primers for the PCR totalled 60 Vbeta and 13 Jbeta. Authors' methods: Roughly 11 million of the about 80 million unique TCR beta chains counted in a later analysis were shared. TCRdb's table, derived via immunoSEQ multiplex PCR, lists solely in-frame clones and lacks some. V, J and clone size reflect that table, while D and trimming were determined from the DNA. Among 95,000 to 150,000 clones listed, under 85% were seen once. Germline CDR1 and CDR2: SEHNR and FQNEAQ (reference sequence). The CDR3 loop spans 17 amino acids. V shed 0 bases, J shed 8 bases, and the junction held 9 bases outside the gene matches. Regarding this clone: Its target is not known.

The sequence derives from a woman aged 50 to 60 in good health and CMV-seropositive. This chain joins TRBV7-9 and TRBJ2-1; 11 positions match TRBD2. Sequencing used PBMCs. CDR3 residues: CASSLALAGGPGDEQFF. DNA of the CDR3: TGTGCCAGCAGCTTAGCGTTAGCGGGGGGGCCGGGGGATGAGCAGTTCTTC.